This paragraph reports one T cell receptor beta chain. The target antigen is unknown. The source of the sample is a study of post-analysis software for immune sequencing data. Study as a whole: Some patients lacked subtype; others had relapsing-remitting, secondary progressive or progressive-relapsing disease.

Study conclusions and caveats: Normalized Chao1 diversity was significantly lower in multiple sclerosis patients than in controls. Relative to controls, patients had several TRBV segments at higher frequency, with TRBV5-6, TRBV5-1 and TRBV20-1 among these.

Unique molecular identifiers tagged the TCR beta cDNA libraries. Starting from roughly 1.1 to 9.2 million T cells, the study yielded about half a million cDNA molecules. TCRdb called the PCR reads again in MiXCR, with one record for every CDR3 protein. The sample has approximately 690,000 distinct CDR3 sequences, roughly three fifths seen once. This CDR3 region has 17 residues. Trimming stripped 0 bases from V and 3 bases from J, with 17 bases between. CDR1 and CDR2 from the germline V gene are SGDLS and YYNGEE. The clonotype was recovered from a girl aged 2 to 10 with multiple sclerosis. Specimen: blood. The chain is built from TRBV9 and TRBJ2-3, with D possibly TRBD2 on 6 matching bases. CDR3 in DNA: TGTGCCAGCAGCGTAGTTCTCACGGGAGTCACAACAGATACGCAGTATTTT. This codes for CASSVVLTGVTTDTQYF.